This is a list of T cell receptor beta chains from one sample in a study of shared clonotypes between healthy human individuals. Profiling relied on immunoSEQ multiplex PCR, and the TCRdb table lists in-frame clones only, not all of them. The data show hundreds of thousands of clones, 60% to 75% seen once. The sample taken for sequencing was memory CD4+ T cells sorted from blood. All receptors come from a young woman in good health. Both conserved end residues are part of each CDR3. The D gene is left open where the match is weak. Size is stated for part of the rows, as once, few or many counts, or as a class when the clone is expanded.

d_gene,abundance,v_gene,len,j_gene,CDR3nt,CDR3aa
-,few,TRBV19,16,TRBJ1-5,TGTGCCAGTAGCCGCGGGACGGACGGCGAGAGTCAGCCCCAGCATTTT,CASSRGTDGESQPQHF
TRBD2,-,TRBV4-1,18,TRBJ2-2,TGCGCCAGCAGCCAAGTGGGGGGACTAGCGGAAAACACCGGGGAGCTGTTTTTT,CASSQVGGLAENTGELFF
TRBD2,many,TRBV4-2,16,TRBJ2-7,TGTGCCAGCAGCCAAGACCCGACTAGCGGGAGCAACGAGCAGTACTTC,CASSQDPTSGSNEQYF
TRBD1,-,TRBV28,15,TRBJ1-5,TGTGCCAGCAGTTCCCCGGGACAGGGTAATTGGCCCCAGCATTTT,CASSSPGQGNWPQHF
TRBD2,-,TRBV19,17,TRBJ2-1,TGTGCCAGTAGACCGGGACTAGCGGGAGGGCCCGGGCATGAGCAGTTCTTC,CASRPGLAGGPGHEQFF
-,-,TRBV27,16,TRBJ1-2,TGTGCCAGCAGTTTCAGGGCCCCCCGGCCCTCCTATGGCTACACCTTC,CASSFRAPRPSYGYTF
-,-,TRBV7-9,15,TRBJ1-5,TGTGCCAGCAGCTCACAGCAGGGGAGCAATCAGCCCCAGCATTTT,CASSSQQGSNQPQHF
-,-,TRBV5-1,12,TRBJ1-1,TGCGCCAGCAGAACGGGCGGCACTGAAGCTTTCTTT,CASRTGGTEAFF
-,-,TRBV21-1,15,TRBJ2-1,TGTGCCAGCAGCAACCCTGGAGGGACAGGGTCGATAGAGTTCTTC,CASSNPGGTGSIEFF
TRBD2,once,TRBV5-5,18,TRBJ2-7,TGTGCCAGCAGCTTCTATGCGGGAGTGGGGCCCTACTCCTACGAGCAGTACTTC,CASSFYAGVGPYSYEQYF
TRBD2,-,TRBV5-6,15,TRBJ2-5,TGTGCCAGCAGCTTGCGACCAGCGGGAGGACAGACCCAGTACTTC,CASSLRPAGGQTQYF
-,-,TRBV5-5,17,TRBJ2-1,TGTGCCAGCAAAGGACTGCCGCGGACTTGGGGCTACAATGAGCAGTTCTTC,CASKGLPRTWGYNEQFF
-,-,TRBV28,15,TRBJ2-7,TGTGCCAGCAGTTTATCTGGGGGCAGGGGCTACGAGCAGTACTTC,CASSLSGGRGYEQYF
-,-,TRBV18,16,TRBJ1-3,TGTGCCAGCTCAGAGCCTGGAGGACCCTCTGGAAACACCATATATTTT,CASSEPGGPSGNTIYF
-,few,TRBV5-1,14,TRBJ1-3,TGCGCCAGCAGCTTGGGACCGGGCGCGGACACCATATATTTT,CASSLGPGADTIYF
-,-,TRBV20-1,11,TRBJ2-1,TGCAGTGCTAGTCTACTTACCGAGCAGTTCTTC,CSASLLTEQFF
-,-,TRBV7-9,14,TRBJ2-7,TGTGCCAGCAGCTTAGGAGGACATTCCTACGAGCAGTACTTC,CASSLGGHSYEQYF
TRBD1,-,TRBV7-9,16,TRBJ2-7,TGTGCCAGCAGCACCTTCGGACAGGGGGCTGACTACGAGCAGTACTTC,CASSTFGQGADYEQYF
-,-,TRBV29-1,13,TRBJ2-5,TGCAGCGTTGACGGTCAGATACAAGAGACCCAGTACTTC,CSVDGQIQETQYF
-,few,TRBV5-1,14,TRBJ1-3,TGCGCCAGCAGCGCCGGGACGGATGGAAACACCATATATTTT,CASSAGTDGNTIYF
-,-,TRBV4-1,15,TRBJ2-3,TGCGCCAGCAGCCAACCCCGGAGGGCCGAAGATACGCAGTATTTT,CASSQPRRAEDTQYF
-,-,TRBV18,13,TRBJ1-1,TGTGCCAGCTCACGGGTTGGGATCACTGAAGCTTTCTTT,CASSRVGITEAFF
TRBD1,-,TRBV28,18,TRBJ1-6,TGTGCCAGCAGTTCCGCAGGGGGGATAAGCTCCTATAATTCACCCCTCCACTTT,CASSSAGGISSYNSPLHF
-,-,TRBV19,15,TRBJ1-5,TGTGCCAGTGACGGTGGGGGGTCTGGCAATCAGCCCCAGCATTTT,CASDGGGSGNQPQHF
-,once,TRBV28,12,TRBJ2-7,TGTGCCAGCATGGGGCAGCACTACGAGCAGTACTTC,CASMGQHYEQYF
TRBD1,-,TRBV30,16,TRBJ2-6,TGTGCCTGGGCGGGACAGGGAGGGTCTGGGGCCAACGTCCTGACTTTC,CAWAGQGGSGANVLTF
TRBD2,-,TRBV5-1,17,TRBJ2-2,TGCGCCAGCAGCGAGGGACTAGCGGGAGTAGGTACCGGGGAGCTGTTTTTT,CASSEGLAGVGTGELFF